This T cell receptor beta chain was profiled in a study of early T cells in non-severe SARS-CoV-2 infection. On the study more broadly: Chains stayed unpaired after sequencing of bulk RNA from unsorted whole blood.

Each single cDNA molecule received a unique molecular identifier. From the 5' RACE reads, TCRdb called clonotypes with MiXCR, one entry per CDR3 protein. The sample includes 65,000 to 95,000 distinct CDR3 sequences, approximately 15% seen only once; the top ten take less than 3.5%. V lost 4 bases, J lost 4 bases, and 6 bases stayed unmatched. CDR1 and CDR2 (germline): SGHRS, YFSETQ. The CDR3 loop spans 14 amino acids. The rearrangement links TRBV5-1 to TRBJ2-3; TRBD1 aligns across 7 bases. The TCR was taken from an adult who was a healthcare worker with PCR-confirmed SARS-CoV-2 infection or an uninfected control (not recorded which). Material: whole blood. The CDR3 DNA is TGCGCCAGCAGCCCCGGGACAGACCCAGATACGCAGTATTTT. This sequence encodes CASSPGTDPDTQYF. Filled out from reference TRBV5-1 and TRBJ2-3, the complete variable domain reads KAGVTQTPRYLIKTRGQQVTLSCSPISGHRSVSWYQQTPGQGLQFLFEYFSETQRNKGNFPGRFSGRQFSNSRSEMNVSTLELGDSALYLCASSPGTDPDTQYFGPGTRLTVL.